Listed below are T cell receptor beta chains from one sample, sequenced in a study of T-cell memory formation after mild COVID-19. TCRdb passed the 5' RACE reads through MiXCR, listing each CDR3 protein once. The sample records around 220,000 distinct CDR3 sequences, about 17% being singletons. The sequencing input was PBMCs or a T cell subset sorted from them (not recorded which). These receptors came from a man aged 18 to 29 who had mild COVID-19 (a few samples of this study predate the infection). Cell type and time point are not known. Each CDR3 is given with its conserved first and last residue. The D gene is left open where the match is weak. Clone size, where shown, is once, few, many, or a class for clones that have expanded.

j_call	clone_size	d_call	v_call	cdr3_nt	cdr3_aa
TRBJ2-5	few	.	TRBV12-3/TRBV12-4	TGTGCCAGCAGAAACCGAGGAGAGGGAAAGACCCAGTACTTC	CASRNRGEGKTQYF
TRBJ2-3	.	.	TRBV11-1	TGTGCCAGCAGCCCAGGGCCAGGGTCAGATACGCAGTATTTT	CASSPGPGSDTQYF
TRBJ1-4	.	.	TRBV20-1	TGCAGTGCTAAACAGGGTTTGGCGGATGAAAAACTGTTTTTT	CSAKQGLADEKLFF
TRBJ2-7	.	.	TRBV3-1	TGTGCCAGCAGCCGTCTAGCATACGAGCAGTACTTC	CASSRLAYEQYF
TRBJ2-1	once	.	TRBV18	TGTGCCAGCTCACCGACAGGGAGGCCTGATTCCTACAATGAGCAGTTCTTC	CASSPTGRPDSYNEQFF
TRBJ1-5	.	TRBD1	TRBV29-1	TGCAGCGGAGCCCGGGACAGTTCATATAGCAATCAGCCCCAGCATTTT	CSGARDSSYSNQPQHF
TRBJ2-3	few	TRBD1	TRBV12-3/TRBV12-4	TGTGCCAGCAGTTCTGGACAGGGGATCGCAGATACGCAGTATTTT	CASSSGQGIADTQYF
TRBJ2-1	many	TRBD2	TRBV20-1	TGCAGTGCTAGAGATGAGCGGGAGACCTACAATGAGCAGTTCTTC	CSARDERETYNEQFF
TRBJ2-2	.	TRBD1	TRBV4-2	TGTGCCAGCAGCCAAGCAGGACAGGGGCTAATCGGGGAGCTGTTTTTT	CASSQAGQGLIGELFF
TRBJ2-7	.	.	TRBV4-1	TGCGCCAGCAGCCAAGGGGACAATGCCTACGAGCAGTACTTC	CASSQGDNAYEQYF
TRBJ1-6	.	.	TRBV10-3	TGTGCCATCAGTGATCCAGGCGGTAATTCACCCCTCCACTTT	CAISDPGGNSPLHF
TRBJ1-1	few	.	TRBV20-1	TGCAGTGCGCAAAGGGCAGTCCTGAACACTGAAGCTTTCTTT	CSAQRAVLNTEAFF
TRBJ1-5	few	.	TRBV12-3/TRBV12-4	TGTGCCAGCAGTTTACGGCAGAATCAGCCCCAGCATTTT	CASSLRQNQPQHF
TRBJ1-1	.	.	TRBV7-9	TGTGCCAGCAGCCCCCTGGGCCTACGAGACACTGAAGCTTTCTTT	CASSPLGLRDTEAFF
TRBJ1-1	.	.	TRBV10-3	TGTGCCATCATGGAAGGTGGGCTGAACACTGAAGCTTTCTTT	CAIMEGGLNTEAFF
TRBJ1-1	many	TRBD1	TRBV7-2	TGTGCCAGCAGCGGGACAGGGAGAACGGCTTTCTTT	CASSGTGRTAFF
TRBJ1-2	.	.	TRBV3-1	TGTGCCAGCAGCTGGACAGTGTCAACGTCTTATGGCTACACCTTC	CASSWTVSTSYGYTF
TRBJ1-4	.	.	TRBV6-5	TGTGCCAGCAGTGACGGGACCGCCGGCGAAAAACTGTTTTTT	CASSDGTAGEKLFF
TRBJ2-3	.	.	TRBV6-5	TGTGCCAGCAGTTACTCGAGGGGGGCGGGCACAGATACGCAGTATTTT	CASSYSRGAGTDTQYF
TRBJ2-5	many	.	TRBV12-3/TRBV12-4	TGTGCCAGCAGCTACAACTCACAAGAGACCCAGTACTTC	CASSYNSQETQYF
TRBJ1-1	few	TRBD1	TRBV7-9	TGTGCCAGCATGCGACAGGGGGCAACTGAAGCTTTCTTT	CASMRQGATEAFF
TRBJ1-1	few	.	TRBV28	TGTGCCAGCACGCGGAGGATGAACACTGAAGCTTTCTTT	CASTRRMNTEAFF
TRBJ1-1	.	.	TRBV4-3	TGCGCCAGCAGCCAGGACGTCGTAGGGAGCAGAGAAGCTTTCTTT	CASSQDVVGSREAFF
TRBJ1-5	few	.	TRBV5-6	TGTGCCAGCAGCCCAGCGCAGGACAATCAGCCCCAGCATTTT	CASSPAQDNQPQHF
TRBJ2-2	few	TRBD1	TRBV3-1	TGTGCCAGCAGCCAAGAAGGAGCCGGGACAGGGGATATCACCGGGGAGCTGTTTTTT	CASSQEGAGTGDITGELFF
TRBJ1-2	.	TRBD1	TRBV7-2	TGTGCCAGCAGCTTAGACCGGACAGGGAGGGCTAACTATGGCTACACCTTC	CASSLDRTGRANYGYTF
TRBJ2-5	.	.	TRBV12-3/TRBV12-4	TGTGCCAGCAGCCCGACAGGGAGGGAAGAGACCCAGTACTTC	CASSPTGREETQYF
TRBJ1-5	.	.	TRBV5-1	TGCGCCAGCAGCGTGGGACCCCCCAGTCAGCCCCAGCATTTT	CASSVGPPSQPQHF
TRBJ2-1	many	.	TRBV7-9	TGTGCCAGCAGCTTTTGGGGTTTGGACAATGAGCAGTTCTTC	CASSFWGLDNEQFF
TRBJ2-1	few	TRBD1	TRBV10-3	TGTGCCATCAGTGACTCGACAGGGGAACCTGAGCAGTTCTTC	CAISDSTGEPEQFF
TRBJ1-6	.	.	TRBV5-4	TGTGCCAGCAGCCCCACAGGGCCCGATTCACCCCTCCACTTT	CASSPTGPDSPLHF
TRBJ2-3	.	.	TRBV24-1	TGTGCCACCAATGATGGGGGCCTAACGCAGTATTTT	CATNDGGLTQYF
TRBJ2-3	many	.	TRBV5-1	TGCGCCAGCAGCACCACCCCGACCCTAACAGATACGCAGTATTTT	CASSTTPTLTDTQYF